This T cell receptor beta chain was recovered during a study of Graves' ophthalmopathy and Graves' hyperthyroidism. Overall study results and limits: Progression of ophthalmopathy was predicted by the model with less than 71% sensitivity and 72% to 85% specificity. Most thyroid clonotypes with frequency above 0.001 were detected in blood too.

Ophthalmopathy not arising within 18 months of follow-up defined hyperthyroidism as stable. Diagnosis was based on clinical symptoms, serum thyroxine, TRAb, thyroid ultrasound and orbital computed tomography. This clonotype was detected ten times or more. Its antigen is unknown. Germline V gives CDR1 ENHRY, CDR2 SYGVKD. The CDR3 is made up of 15 amino acids. The ends lost 2 bases at V and 0 bases at J; junction bases unmatched: 4. Amplification from RNA transcripts yielded the TCR beta CDR3 regions. RT-PCR was first run with HTBI primers, then multiplex PCR in a second round. TCRdb re-called the multiplex PCR reads through MiXCR, storing one row per CDR3 protein. The sample includes about 400,000 distinct CDR3 sequences, under 25% of them seen just once.

This chain links TRBV10-3 with TRBJ2-7; 7 bases align to TRBD1. The origin of this receptor is a woman between 18 and 30 years old with stable Graves' hyperthyroidism. Material for sequencing was peripheral blood. CDR3 sequence reads: CAISEGTESSYEQYF. CDR3 in DNA: TGTGCCATCAGTGAGGGGACAGAGAGCTCCTACGAGCAGTACTTC.